This T cell receptor beta chain is from a study of cytomegalovirus exposure and HLA in healthy donors. Notes on the study in general: TCR beta sequences reportedly predicted most subjects' HLA-A and HLA-B alleles accurately. A later analysis showed that HLA-associated TCR beta chains had undergone more clonal expansion than equally common others.

Turning to this clone: The antigen is unknown.

The study ran its PCR with 60 Vbeta and 13 Jbeta primers. Original handling: Counted up in a later analysis, unique TCR beta chains came to around 80 million, with around 12 million shared. The table came from immunoSEQ multiplex PCR; TCRdb's copy has only in-frame clones and leaves some out. V and J calls plus clone size are reproduced from that table; the DNA served to infer D and trimming. The sample contains 70,000 to 80,000 clones, around 84% of which appear only once. Germline V lookup: CDR1 LNHDA, CDR2 SQIVND (reference sequence). Trimming removed 7 bases at V and 4 bases at J, with 10 bases between. The CDR3 covers 12 residues. The donors gave bone marrow, and they were healthy.

The sequenced sample consisted of PBMCs. This TCR came from a woman aged 40 to 50 in good health and CMV-seropositive. The chain links TRBV19 to TRBJ1-1; D might be TRBD1 (5 bases). Here the CDR3 reads CASMVGPTEAFF. CDR3 DNA: TGTGCCAGTATGGTGGGGCCCACTGAAGCTTTCTTT.